A selection of T cell receptor beta chains follows, all from one sample in a study of blood T cell repertoires in COVID-19. Profiling relied on immunoSEQ multiplex PCR, and the TCRdb table lists in-frame clones only, not all of them. Here the sample spans about 160,000 clones, roughly 83% being singletons. Sequencing was performed on peripheral blood. These receptors were taken from a young man with active or convalescent COVID-19. Both conserved end residues are part of each CDR3. The order of the fields is D gene, J gene, V gene, clone size, CDR3 DNA, CDR3 protein. A D gene is named only where the DNA matches it firmly. Only some rows state a clone size, as once, few, many or a class for expanded clones.

>.|TRBJ1-5|TRBV19|.
TGTGCCAGTAGTGATGACGCGGGACGCCGAAATCAGCCCCAGCATTTT
CASSDDAGRRNQPQHF
>TRBD1|TRBJ1-4|TRBV4-1|.
TGCGCCAGCAGCCAAGGTCCCAGGGGGGTAACTAATGAAAAACTGTTTTTT
CASSQGPRGVTNEKLFF
>TRBD1|TRBJ2-3|TRBV10-3|.
TGTGCCATCAGTGATCCCGGGACAGGGGGCGAAGATACGCAGTATTTT
CAISDPGTGGEDTQYF
>.|TRBJ2-3|TRBV19|.
TGTGCCAGTAGTACTTCGGAAGCGGCCGTAGGTTTCGGGGATACGCAGTATTTT
CASSTSEAAVGFGDTQYF
>TRBD2|TRBJ2-7|TRBV6-5|.
TGTGCCAGCAGTTATAGCGGGAGGGCCGGCTACGAGCAGTACTTC
CASSYSGRAGYEQYF
>TRBD2|TRBJ2-7|TRBV5-4|few
TGTGCCAGCAGCTTGTCTAGCGGACGCTACGAGCAGTACTTC
CASSLSSGRYEQYF
>.|TRBJ1-1|TRBV5-1|.
TGCGCCAGCAGCAAAGTTGCGGACATAACGAACACTGAAGCTTTCTTT
CASSKVADITNTEAFF
>.|TRBJ1-4|TRBV30|few
TGTGCCTGGAGTGTACCCCCAGGCCAACTTGCAACTAATGAAAAACTGTTTTTT
CAWSVPPGQLATNEKLFF
>.|TRBJ1-1|TRBV7-6|few
TGTGCCAGCAGCTTATCAGGGGCGCCTTTTGAAGCTTTCTTT
CASSLSGAPFEAFF
>TRBD1|TRBJ1-6|TRBV5-1|few
TGCGCCAGCAGCTTAACAGGGGGATCAGCCACCAATTCACCCCTCCACTTT
CASSLTGGSATNSPLHF
>TRBD1|TRBJ1-5|TRBV2|.
TGTGCCAGCAGCGAGATCCAGGGGGCGAGCAATCAGCCCCAGCATTTT
CASSEIQGASNQPQHF
>.|TRBJ1-2|TRBV7-9|.
TGTGCCAGCAGCCCGGGACACCTCCTGGGCTACACCTTC
CASSPGHLLGYTF
>TRBD1|TRBJ2-1|TRBV7-9|.
TGTGCCAGCAGCTCCGGGACAGGGTTATTTTACAATGAGCAGTTCTTC
CASSSGTGLFYNEQFF
>.|TRBJ2-7|TRBV29-1|.
TGCAGCGTTTCAGACTCCTACGAGCAGTACTTC
CSVSDSYEQYF
>TRBD1|TRBJ2-7|TRBV27|.
TGTGCCAGCAGATCCGTGACCGGGACAGGGGCCTACGAGCAGTACTTC
CASRSVTGTGAYEQYF
>.|TRBJ2-5|TRBV5-1|.
TGCGCCAGCAGCTTGGTCGGGTCCCAAGAGACCCAGTACTTC
CASSLVGSQETQYF
>.|TRBJ1-5|TRBV19|.
TGTGCCAGTAGTATATACCAGAACAATCAGCCCCAGCATTTT
CASSIYQNNQPQHF
>TRBD1|TRBJ2-7|TRBV19|.
TGTGCCAGTAGTATTCCCGGGACAGGGCACAGTGAGCAGTACTTC
CASSIPGTGHSEQYF
>.|TRBJ1-1|TRBV3-1/TRBV3-2|.
TGTGCCAGCAGCTCCACCGGGAGGGGGGGTAACACTGAAGCTTTCTTT
CASSSTGRGGNTEAFF
>TRBD1|TRBJ2-1|TRBV30|few
TGTGCCTGGAGTGAGATCCGGCGACAGGGAATAAGTGAGCAGTTCTTC
CAWSEIRRQGISEQFF
>.|TRBJ2-3|TRBV2|.
TGTGCCAGCAGTGAACGGTGGGGGGGCATAGATACGCAGTATTTT
CASSERWGGIDTQYF
>.|TRBJ2-5|TRBV19|.
TGTGCCACCCAGACTAGGTCACAAGAGACCCAGTACTTC
CATQTRSQETQYF
>TRBD2|TRBJ2-7|TRBV4-2|.
TGTGCCAGCAGCTCGGGACTAGCTACGTCGTACGAGCAGTACTTC
CASSSGLATSYEQYF
>TRBD2|TRBJ2-7|TRBV27|.
TGTGCCAGCAGGGCAGCGGGGGCTGACTCCTACGAGCAGTACTTC
CASRAAGADSYEQYF
>.|TRBJ1-3|TRBV14|medium-sized
TGTGCCAGCAGCCAAGGGTTCGTCCTAGCGAGATTATATTTT
CASSQGFVLARLYF
>TRBD1|TRBJ2-5|TRBV5-1|once
TGCGCCAGCAGACCCGCCGGGACAGGGATAGAGACCCAGTACTTC
CASRPAGTGIETQYF